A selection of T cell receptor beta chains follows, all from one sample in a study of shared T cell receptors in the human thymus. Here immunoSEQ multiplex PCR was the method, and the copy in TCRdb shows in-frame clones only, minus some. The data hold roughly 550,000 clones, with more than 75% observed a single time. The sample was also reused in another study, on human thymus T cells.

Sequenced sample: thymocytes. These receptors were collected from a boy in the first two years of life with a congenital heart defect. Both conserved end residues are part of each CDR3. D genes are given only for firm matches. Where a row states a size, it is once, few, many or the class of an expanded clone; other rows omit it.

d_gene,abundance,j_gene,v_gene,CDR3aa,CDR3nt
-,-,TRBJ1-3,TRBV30,CAWSSAVSGNTIYF,TGTGCCTGGAGTAGTGCGGTCTCTGGAAACACCATATATTTT
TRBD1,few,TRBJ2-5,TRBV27,CASSSWDSHKETQYF,TGTGCCAGCAGTTCTTGGGACAGCCACAAAGAGACCCAGTACTTC
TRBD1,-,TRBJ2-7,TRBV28,CASSPRQGSYEQYF,TGTGCCAGCAGTCCCCGACAGGGTAGTTACGAGCAGTACTTC
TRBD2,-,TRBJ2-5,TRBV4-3,CASSQGREYETQYF,TGCGCCAGCAGCCAGGGGCGGGAGTATGAGACCCAGTACTTC
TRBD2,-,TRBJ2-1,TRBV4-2,CASSQEVAGDDEQFF,TGTGCCAGCAGCCAAGAGGTAGCGGGAGATGATGAGCAGTTCTTC
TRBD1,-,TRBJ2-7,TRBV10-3,CAITGTGENEQYF,TGTGCCATCACCGGGACAGGGGAGAACGAGCAGTACTTC
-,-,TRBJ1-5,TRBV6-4,CASTKLQTYSNQPQHF,TGTGCCAGCACCAAACTTCAAACGTATAGCAATCAGCCCCAGCATTTT
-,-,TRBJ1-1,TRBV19,CASSIDGGVKSEAFF,TGTGCCAGTAGTATAGATGGGGGGGTTAAATCTGAAGCTTTCTTT
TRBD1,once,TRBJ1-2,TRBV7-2,CASSLEDRERCGYTF,TGTGCCAGCAGCTTAGAGGACAGGGAACGGTGTGGCTACACCTTC
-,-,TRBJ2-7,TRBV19,CASSIFTEQPQYF,TGTGCCAGTAGTATATTTACAGAACAACCGCAGTACTTC
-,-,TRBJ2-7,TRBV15,CATSRIWALPYEQYF,TGTGCCACCAGCAGAATCTGGGCCCTCCCGTACGAGCAGTACTTC
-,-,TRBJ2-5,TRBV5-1,CASSPRDPTQETQYF,TGCGCCAGCAGCCCGCGGGACCCTACCCAAGAGACCCAGTACTTC
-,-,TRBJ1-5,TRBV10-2,CASSEAAPSNQPQHF,TGCGCCAGCAGTGAGGCGGCCCCTAGCAATCAGCCCCAGCATTTT
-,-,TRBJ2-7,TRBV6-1,CASSDWAPPSYEQYF,TGTGCCAGCAGTGACTGGGCTCCCCCGAGTTACGAGCAGTACTTC
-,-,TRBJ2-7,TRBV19,CASSTSGTRRSYEQYF,TGTGCCAGTAGTACGAGCGGGACACGCCGCTCCTACGAGCAGTACTTC
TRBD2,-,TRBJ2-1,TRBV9,CASSVAGLAGGPYNEQFF,TGTGCCAGCAGCGTAGCGGGACTAGCGGGAGGCCCCTACAATGAGCAGTTCTTC
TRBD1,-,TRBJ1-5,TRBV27,CASSPTSRQGNNQPQHF,TGTGCCAGCAGTCCAACCTCCAGACAGGGAAACAATCAGCCCCAGCATTTT
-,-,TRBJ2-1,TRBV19,CASSPRHEYYNEQFF,TGTGCCAGTAGTCCCAGACACGAATATTACAATGAGCAGTTCTTC
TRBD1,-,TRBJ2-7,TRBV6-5,CASTTETGQGYEQYF,TGTGCCAGCACTACGGAGACGGGACAGGGCTACGAGCAGTACTTC
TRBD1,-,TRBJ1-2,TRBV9,CASSLPGQGSGYTF,TGTGCCAGCAGCCTCCCGGGACAGGGGTCTGGCTACACCTTC
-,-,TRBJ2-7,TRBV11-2,CASSPLRGGEQYF,TGTGCCAGCAGCCCCCTCCGCGGCGGCGAGCAGTACTTC
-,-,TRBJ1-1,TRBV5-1,CASSLARGIEAFF,TGCGCCAGCAGCTTGGCGAGGGGGATTGAAGCTTTCTTT
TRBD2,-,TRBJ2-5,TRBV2,CASSGFMGTTSKKETQYF,TGTGCCAGCAGTGGGTTTATGGGGACTACCTCAAAGAAAGAGACCCAGTACTTC
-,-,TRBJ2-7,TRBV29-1,CSATLGTQTYEQYF,TGCAGCGCCACCCTCGGGACACAAACCTACGAGCAGTACTTC
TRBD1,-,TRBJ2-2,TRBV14,CASSPPGTGVTGELFF,TGTGCCAGCAGCCCCCCGGGCACAGGGGTGACCGGGGAGCTGTTTTTT
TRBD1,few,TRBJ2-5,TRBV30,CAWSVMAGGAETQYF,TGTGCCTGGAGTGTAATGGCAGGGGGCGCGGAGACCCAGTACTTC
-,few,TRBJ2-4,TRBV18,CASSRGHPLAKNIQYF,TGTGCCAGCTCTCGGGGACACCCCCTAGCCAAAAACATTCAGTACTTC
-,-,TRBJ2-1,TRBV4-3,CASSQDPVADSPYNEQFF,TGCGCCAGCAGCCAAGATCCTGTAGCAGACTCGCCCTACAATGAGCAGTTCTTC
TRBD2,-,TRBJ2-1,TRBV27,CASSLSNSKREAYNEQFF,TGTGCCAGCAGTTTATCCAATTCAAAGCGGGAGGCCTACAATGAGCAGTTCTTC
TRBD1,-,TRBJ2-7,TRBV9,CASSPQDRGQRDPPHEQYF,TGTGCCAGCAGCCCACAGGACAGGGGGCAGCGGGACCCTCCCCACGAGCAGTACTTC
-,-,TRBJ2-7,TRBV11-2,CASSPPVFPEKYEQYF,TGTGCCAGCAGCCCCCCAGTTTTTCCGGAGAAGTACGAGCAGTACTTC
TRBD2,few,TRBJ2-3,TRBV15,CATGGVGRDSTDTQYF,TGTGCCACCGGAGGGGTAGGGAGGGACTCCACAGATACGCAGTATTTT
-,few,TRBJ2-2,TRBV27,CASTHTSSGELFF,TGTGCCAGCACCCACACTAGTTCCGGGGAGCTGTTTTTT
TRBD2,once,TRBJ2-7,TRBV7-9,CASSLGLAGGLLEQYF,TGTGCCAGCAGCCTGGGACTAGCGGGAGGACTGTTAGAGCAGTACTTC
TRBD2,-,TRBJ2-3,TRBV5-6,CASSAGLAGGPGDTQYF,TGTGCCAGCAGCGCGGGACTAGCGGGAGGCCCGGGCGATACGCAGTATTTT
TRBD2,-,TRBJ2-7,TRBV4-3,CASSHAPAAGGRGEQYF,TGCGCCAGCAGCCACGCCCCCGCTGCGGGCGGGAGAGGTGAGCAGTACTTC
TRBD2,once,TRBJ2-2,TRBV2,CASSPTKQFSGKDTGELFF,TGTGCCAGCAGTCCCACGAAACAGTTTAGCGGGAAGGACACCGGGGAGCTGTTTTTT
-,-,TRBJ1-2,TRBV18,CASSPPAGATNYGYTF,TGTGCCAGCTCACCTCCGGCGGGGGCGACTAACTATGGCTACACCTTC
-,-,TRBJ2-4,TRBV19,CASSIDRGGESIQYF,TGTGCCAGTAGTATAGATCGAGGGGGGGAGAGCATTCAGTACTTC
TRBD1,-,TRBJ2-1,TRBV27,CASGDRGNEQFF,TGTGCCAGCGGGGACAGGGGCAATGAGCAGTTCTTC
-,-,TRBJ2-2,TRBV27,CASSTRGGTRLFF,TGTGCCAGCAGTACGAGGGGGGGGACCCGGCTGTTTTTT
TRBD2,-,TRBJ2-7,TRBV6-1,CASSEGSGLAGGPLGYEQYF,TGTGCCAGCAGTGAAGGTAGCGGGCTAGCGGGAGGACCTTTGGGCTACGAGCAGTACTTC
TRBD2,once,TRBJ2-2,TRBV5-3,CARSSTSGKAGELFF,TGTGCCAGAAGCTCGACTAGCGGGAAGGCCGGGGAGCTGTTTTTT